A selection of T cell receptor beta chains follows, all from one sample in a study of T-cell reconstitution after alpha-beta-depleted transplantation in children. A single record per CDR3 protein comes from TCRdb applying MiXCR to the PCR reads. The data hold 300,000 to 400,000 distinct CDR3 sequences, with about an eighth observed a single time. Specimen: PBMCs, collected from the stem cell graft. These receptors were obtained from a human donor who donated a stem cell graft to a child with Fanconi anemia. The CDR3 runs from the conserved cysteine through the conserved F or W. Each record gives: J gene, D gene, V gene, clone size, CDR3 protein, CDR3 DNA. D genes are given only for firm matches. Rows give clone size only sometimes, using once, few, many, or a class for an expanded clone.

j_call: TRBJ1-1; d_call: .; v_call: TRBV7-2; clone_size: few; cdr3_aa: CASSPSGSRNTEAFF; cdr3_nt: TGTGCCAGCAGCCCTAGCGGGAGTCGGAACACTGAAGCTTTCTTT
j_call: TRBJ1-1; d_call: TRBD1; v_call: TRBV6-1; clone_size: .; cdr3_aa: CASSMTGGPKNTEAFF; cdr3_nt: TGTGCCAGCAGTATGACAGGGGGCCCAAAGAACACTGAAGCTTTCTTT
j_call: TRBJ2-3; d_call: TRBD2; v_call: TRBV20-1; clone_size: .; cdr3_aa: CSARRGLAGYTQYF; cdr3_nt: TGCAGTGCTAGAAGGGGACTAGCGGGGTATACGCAGTATTTT
j_call: TRBJ2-1; d_call: .; v_call: TRBV10-3; clone_size: few; cdr3_aa: CAIGPGEGLNNEQFF; cdr3_nt: TGTGCCATCGGACCCGGTGAGGGCCTAAACAATGAGCAGTTCTTC
j_call: TRBJ2-3; d_call: .; v_call: TRBV7-9; clone_size: few; cdr3_aa: CASSLVTPTDTQYF; cdr3_nt: TGTGCCAGCAGCTTAGTGACCCCCACAGATACGCAGTATTTT
j_call: TRBJ1-1; d_call: .; v_call: TRBV3-1; clone_size: .; cdr3_aa: CASRHGLSNTEAFF; cdr3_nt: TGTGCCAGCCGCCACGGATTATCGAACACTGAAGCTTTCTTT
j_call: TRBJ1-1; d_call: .; v_call: TRBV7-9; clone_size: many; cdr3_aa: CASSTVGGRGEAFF; cdr3_nt: TGTGCCAGCAGCACCGTCGGGGGTCGGGGTGAAGCTTTCTTT
j_call: TRBJ1-6; d_call: .; v_call: TRBV7-8; clone_size: many; cdr3_aa: CASSFPVSPLHF; cdr3_nt: TGTGCCAGCAGCTTCCCCGTATCACCCCTCCACTTT
j_call: TRBJ2-3; d_call: TRBD2; v_call: TRBV6-5; clone_size: many; cdr3_aa: CASRRTSQSTDTQYF; cdr3_nt: TGTGCCAGCAGACGGACTAGCCAGAGCACAGATACGCAGTATTTT
j_call: TRBJ1-6; d_call: TRBD1; v_call: TRBV20-1; clone_size: few; cdr3_aa: CSASSRGAHNSPLHF; cdr3_nt: TGCAGTGCTTCCAGCAGGGGGGCTCATAATTCACCCCTCCACTTT
j_call: TRBJ2-5; d_call: TRBD1; v_call: TRBV7-2; clone_size: .; cdr3_aa: CASSYRQGTQETQYF; cdr3_nt: TGTGCCAGCAGCTACAGACAGGGGACTCAAGAGACCCAGTACTTC
j_call: TRBJ1-2; d_call: .; v_call: TRBV12-3/TRBV12-4; clone_size: .; cdr3_aa: CASSQQGYGYTF; cdr3_nt: TGTGCCAGCAGTCAACAGGGCTATGGCTACACCTTC
j_call: TRBJ2-5; d_call: TRBD2; v_call: TRBV4-3; clone_size: many; cdr3_aa: CASSRSLAGDQETQYF; cdr3_nt: TGCGCCAGCAGCCGATCACTAGCGGGGGACCAAGAGACCCAGTACTTC
j_call: TRBJ2-2; d_call: .; v_call: TRBV10-1; clone_size: .; cdr3_aa: CASRDAAGELFF; cdr3_nt: TGCGCCAGCAGGGACGCGGCCGGGGAGCTGTTTTTT
j_call: TRBJ1-2; d_call: .; v_call: TRBV29-1; clone_size: .; cdr3_aa: CSVEGGEGYTF; cdr3_nt: TGCAGCGTTGAGGGGGGTGAGGGCTACACCTTC
j_call: TRBJ2-3; d_call: .; v_call: TRBV5-1; clone_size: .; cdr3_aa: CASSFRQGITDTQYF; cdr3_nt: TGCGCCAGCAGCTTCCGACAAGGAATCACAGATACGCAGTATTTT
j_call: TRBJ2-6; d_call: .; v_call: TRBV11-2; clone_size: few; cdr3_aa: CASYSSSGANVLTF; cdr3_nt: TGTGCCAGCTACTCGAGCTCTGGGGCCAACGTCCTGACTTTC
j_call: TRBJ1-2; d_call: .; v_call: TRBV5-4; clone_size: few; cdr3_aa: CASSQQAGYGYTF; cdr3_nt: TGTGCCAGCAGCCAACAAGCAGGGTATGGCTACACCTTC
j_call: TRBJ2-7; d_call: TRBD1; v_call: TRBV28; clone_size: .; cdr3_aa: CASSSTGGFYEQYF; cdr3_nt: TGTGCCAGCAGTTCAACAGGGGGCTTCTACGAGCAGTACTTC
j_call: TRBJ2-1; d_call: TRBD1; v_call: TRBV28; clone_size: .; cdr3_aa: CASTRGQGAPEQFF; cdr3_nt: TGTGCCAGCACCAGGGGACAGGGGGCGCCTGAGCAGTTCTTC
j_call: TRBJ1-1; d_call: .; v_call: TRBV20-1; clone_size: few; cdr3_aa: CSARDRDTLLNTEAFF; cdr3_nt: TGCAGTGCTAGAGATCGGGACACCCTCCTTAACACTGAAGCTTTCTTT
j_call: TRBJ1-2; d_call: .; v_call: TRBV7-9; clone_size: few; cdr3_aa: CASSTRGSGYTF; cdr3_nt: TGTGCCAGCAGCACCCGGGGTTCTGGCTACACCTTC
j_call: TRBJ2-3; d_call: .; v_call: TRBV9; clone_size: few; cdr3_aa: CASSEGVGLSLDTQYF; cdr3_nt: TGTGCCAGCAGCGAGGGAGTGGGACTTTCTTTAGATACGCAGTATTTT
j_call: TRBJ1-3; d_call: .; v_call: TRBV12-3/TRBV12-4; clone_size: few; cdr3_aa: CASSLISSGNTIYF; cdr3_nt: TGTGCCAGCAGTTTAATCAGCTCTGGAAACACCATATATTTT
j_call: TRBJ2-5; d_call: .; v_call: TRBV29-1; clone_size: few; cdr3_aa: CSVWIKGVQETQYF; cdr3_nt: TGCAGCGTGTGGATCAAGGGGGTCCAAGAGACCCAGTACTTC
j_call: TRBJ2-7; d_call: TRBD1; v_call: TRBV20-1; clone_size: once; cdr3_aa: CSARVSRDRTTYEQYF; cdr3_nt: TGCAGTGCTAGAGTGAGCCGGGACAGGACGACCTACGAGCAGTACTTC
j_call: TRBJ2-2; d_call: .; v_call: TRBV10-3; clone_size: many; cdr3_aa: CAISGMARVNTGELFF; cdr3_nt: TGTGCCATCAGTGGTATGGCAAGGGTGAACACCGGGGAGCTGTTTTTT
j_call: TRBJ2-7; d_call: .; v_call: TRBV7-9; clone_size: many; cdr3_aa: CASSLGQNSYEQYF; cdr3_nt: TGTGCCAGCAGCTTAGGACAGAACTCCTACGAGCAGTACTTC
j_call: TRBJ2-3; d_call: .; v_call: TRBV7-2; clone_size: few; cdr3_aa: CASSFNFQDTQYF; cdr3_nt: TGTGCCAGCAGCTTTAACTTTCAGGATACGCAGTATTTT
j_call: TRBJ2-7; d_call: .; v_call: TRBV12-5; clone_size: .; cdr3_aa: CASGPSYYEQYF; cdr3_nt: TGTGCTAGTGGCCCCAGTTACTACGAGCAGTACTTC
j_call: TRBJ1-2; d_call: .; v_call: TRBV12-3/TRBV12-4; clone_size: .; cdr3_aa: CASSLAAGTAYTF; cdr3_nt: TGTGCCAGCAGTTTAGCCGCAGGGACGGCGTACACCTTC
j_call: TRBJ1-5; d_call: TRBD1; v_call: TRBV6-1; clone_size: .; cdr3_aa: CASGTGVRSNQPQHF; cdr3_nt: TGTGCCAGCGGAACAGGGGTGAGGAGCAATCAGCCCCAGCATTTT
j_call: TRBJ1-4; d_call: .; v_call: TRBV10-3; clone_size: .; cdr3_aa: CAISEWGGEKLFF; cdr3_nt: TGTGCCATCAGTGAGTGGGGTGGTGAAAAACTGTTTTTT
j_call: TRBJ2-5; d_call: .; v_call: TRBV7-2; clone_size: few; cdr3_aa: CASSLWRETQYF; cdr3_nt: TGTGCCAGCAGCTTATGGCGAGAGACCCAGTACTTC
j_call: TRBJ1-1; d_call: .; v_call: TRBV7-9; clone_size: many; cdr3_aa: CASSLETGGAFF; cdr3_nt: TGTGCCAGCAGCTTAGAAACAGGTGGAGCTTTCTTT
j_call: TRBJ2-5; d_call: .; v_call: TRBV11-2; clone_size: few; cdr3_aa: CASSFFGSVGETQYF; cdr3_nt: TGTGCCAGCAGCTTTTTCGGGTCGGTGGGAGAGACCCAGTACTTC
j_call: TRBJ2-1; d_call: .; v_call: TRBV12-3/TRBV12-4; clone_size: .; cdr3_aa: CASLQGTRIEQFF; cdr3_nt: TGTGCCTCCCTACAGGGAACCAGGATTGAGCAGTTCTTC
j_call: TRBJ1-1; d_call: .; v_call: TRBV12-3/TRBV12-4; clone_size: many; cdr3_aa: CASREGTEAFF; cdr3_nt: TGTGCCAGCAGAGAGGGCACTGAAGCTTTCTTT
j_call: TRBJ1-1; d_call: TRBD1; v_call: TRBV11-2; clone_size: few; cdr3_aa: CASSLVAGGAFF; cdr3_nt: TGTGCCAGCAGCTTAGTGGCAGGGGGAGCTTTCTTT
j_call: TRBJ1-6; d_call: .; v_call: TRBV5-1; clone_size: many; cdr3_aa: CASSLESHVNSPLHF; cdr3_nt: TGCGCCAGCAGCTTGGAAAGTCATGTAAATTCACCCCTCCACTTT
j_call: TRBJ1-2; d_call: TRBD1; v_call: TRBV12-3/TRBV12-4; clone_size: many; cdr3_aa: CASSLLAGGDYGYTF; cdr3_nt: TGTGCCAGCAGTTTATTGGCAGGGGGCGACTATGGCTACACCTTC
j_call: TRBJ2-3; d_call: .; v_call: TRBV3-1; clone_size: once; cdr3_aa: CASSRPGGADTQYF; cdr3_nt: TGTGCCAGCAGCCGACCCGGGGGCGCAGATACGCAGTATTTT
j_call: TRBJ2-5; d_call: TRBD2; v_call: TRBV7-2; clone_size: .; cdr3_aa: CASSPGWLAGETQYF; cdr3_nt: TGTGCCAGCAGCCCAGGGTGGCTAGCGGGAGAGACCCAGTACTTC
j_call: TRBJ2-2; d_call: .; v_call: TRBV7-8; clone_size: many; cdr3_aa: CASIDWGGTGNTGELFF; cdr3_nt: TGTGCCAGCATCGATTGGGGGGGGACAGGGAACACCGGGGAGCTGTTTTTT
j_call: TRBJ2-2; d_call: TRBD1; v_call: TRBV2; clone_size: many; cdr3_aa: CASSEQGDTGELFF; cdr3_nt: TGTGCCAGCAGTGAACAGGGGGACACCGGGGAGCTGTTTTTT
j_call: TRBJ2-7; d_call: .; v_call: TRBV27; clone_size: .; cdr3_aa: CASSFGASYEQYF; cdr3_nt: TGTGCCAGCAGTTTCGGGGCCTCCTACGAGCAGTACTTC
j_call: TRBJ1-2; d_call: TRBD1; v_call: TRBV15; clone_size: .; cdr3_aa: CATSRAGAGGYGYTF; cdr3_nt: TGTGCCACCAGCAGGGCTGGGGCAGGGGGTTATGGCTACACCTTC
j_call: TRBJ2-1; d_call: TRBD2; v_call: TRBV5-1; clone_size: many; cdr3_aa: CASGLAFVNEQFF; cdr3_nt: TGCGCCAGCGGACTAGCCTTCGTCAATGAGCAGTTCTTC
j_call: TRBJ2-7; d_call: .; v_call: TRBV18; clone_size: .; cdr3_aa: CASSPRVFYEQYF; cdr3_nt: TGTGCCAGCTCACCACGGGTTTTCTACGAGCAGTACTTC
j_call: TRBJ2-2; d_call: .; v_call: TRBV12-3/TRBV12-4; clone_size: .; cdr3_aa: CASSLRGDITGELFF; cdr3_nt: TGTGCCAGCAGTTTAAGGGGGGACATCACCGGGGAGCTGTTTTTT
j_call: TRBJ2-1; d_call: .; v_call: TRBV29-1; clone_size: .; cdr3_aa: CSVVGTSGHRGNEQFF; cdr3_nt: TGCAGCGTTGTAGGAACCTCGGGACACCGGGGCAATGAGCAGTTCTTC
j_call: TRBJ1-1; d_call: .; v_call: TRBV2; clone_size: .; cdr3_aa: CASKGMNTEAFF; cdr3_nt: TGTGCCTCTAAAGGAATGAACACTGAAGCTTTCTTT
j_call: TRBJ1-1; d_call: .; v_call: TRBV11-2; clone_size: .; cdr3_aa: CASSLASLGTEAFF; cdr3_nt: TGTGCCAGCAGCTTAGCCAGCCTAGGCACTGAAGCTTTCTTT
j_call: TRBJ1-2; d_call: TRBD1; v_call: TRBV12-3/TRBV12-4; clone_size: many; cdr3_aa: CASSRGTGLLYGYTF; cdr3_nt: TGTGCCAGCAGCCGAGGGACAGGACTACTGTATGGCTACACCTTC
j_call: TRBJ2-1; d_call: TRBD2; v_call: TRBV20-1; clone_size: few; cdr3_aa: CSASRLTSGRTYNEQFF; cdr3_nt: TGCAGTGCTAGTCGCTTGACTAGCGGAAGAACCTACAATGAGCAGTTCTTC
j_call: TRBJ2-7; d_call: .; v_call: TRBV12-3/TRBV12-4; clone_size: many; cdr3_aa: CASSLSLIAEQYF; cdr3_nt: TGTGCCAGCAGTTTAAGTTTGATAGCCGAGCAGTACTTC